Listed here are 14 T cell receptor beta chains from one sample, sequenced in a study of shared clonotypes between healthy human individuals. CD45RO-negative CD8 cells positively selected for CCR7 made up the naive population, which excluded terminally differentiated effector memory CD45RA+ cells. Generated by immunoSEQ multiplex PCR, the TCRdb table keeps only in-frame clones and is missing some. The repertoire consists of millions of clones, with just over 90% occurring once and the leading ten covering 1.7%. Source material: naive CD8+ T cells from PBMCs. Receptors were obtained from a man younger than 35 in good health. Some clones in this sample may be carry-over from other donors' samples.

J is TRBJ1-2 and V is TRBV4-1, with D hard to call. V was clipped by 3 bases and J by 5 bases, with 13 bases between them. The germline V gene has CDR1 MGHRA and CDR2 YSYEKL. The CDR3 length is 14 residues. The CDR3: CASSHVGGSYGYTF. CDR3 coding DNA: TGCGCCAGCAGCCACGTCGGAGGGTCGTATGGCTACACCTTC.

This rearrangement joins TRBV7-2 to TRBJ1-1, with no clear D. The germline V gene encodes CDR1 SGHTA and CDR2 FQGNSA. The CDR3 covers 13 residues. The V and J ends lost 4 bases and 2 bases respectively, with 8 bases between them. The CDR3 region is CASSYGLNTEAFF. The DNA of the CDR3 is TGTGCCAGCAGCTACGGGCTAAACACTGAAGCTTTCTTT.

This sequence joins TRBV6-1 and TRBJ2-7; weak D call: TRBD2 (6 bases). V dropped 7 bases and J dropped 6 bases, with 13 bases sitting between them. Germline V gives CDR1 MNHNS, CDR2 SASEGT. This CDR3 is 12 amino acids long. As DNA, the CDR3 is TGTGCCAGCAAAGTAGGAGGGATCGAGCAGTACTTC. Protein sequence: CASKVGGIEQYF.

The chain carries TRBV6-1 and TRBJ2-7; D unclear. CDR1 is MNHNS, CDR2 SASEGT, per germline. The CDR3 contains 14 residues. Trimming shortened V by 2 bases and J by 4 bases, and 12 bases separated the two germline ends. DNA for the CDR3: TGTGCCAGCAGTGAACATCCCCCAAATTACGAGCAGTACTTC. This sequence encodes CASSEHPPNYEQYF.

This chain uses TRBV19 with TRBJ1-5; 10 nucleotides match TRBD1. Germline V CDR1 and CDR2: LNHDA, SQIVND (reference sequence). J gave up 6 bases and V 6 bases, and 11 bases lay outside the gene matches. The CDR3 spans 16 residues. The CDR3 protein is CASSLDRGILGQPQHF. The CDR3 coding sequence is TGTGCCAGTAGCCTGGACAGGGGGATTCTCGGTCAGCCCCAGCATTTT. The full variable domain, completed using reference TRBV19 and TRBJ1-5, is DGGITQSPKYLFRKEGQNVTLSCEQNLNHDAMYWYRQDPGQGLRLIYYSQIVNDFQKGDIAEGYSVSREKKESFPLTVTSAQKNPTAFYLCASSLDRGILGQPQHFGDGTRLSIL.

This clone turned up a few times. The CDR3: CASSYPGSEGYTF. The CDR3 coding sequence is TGTGCCAGCAGTTATCCGGGATCCGAGGGCTACACCTTC. The J gene is TRBJ1-2, the V gene TRBV6-5; no clear D. The CDR3 has 13 amino acids. V dropped 3 bases and J dropped 8 bases, with 13 bases sitting between them. CDR1 MNHEY and CDR2 SVGAGI come from the germline V gene.

This clone was seen a single time. V is TRBV4-1 and J is TRBJ2-1, with D perhaps TRBD2 (6 bases). CDR1 and CDR2 from the germline V gene are MGHRA and YSYEKL. This CDR3 region has 18 residues. Trimming removed 5 bases from V and 9 bases from J, with 29 bases in between. CDR3 DNA sequence: TGCGCCAGCAGCTCCTACCCGGGACTTCAAGAACCCACAAGTGAGCAGTTCTTC. Its protein product is CASSSYPGLQEPTSEQFF.

The V gene is TRBV2, the J gene TRBJ1-2; TRBD1 matches at 8 bases. The CDR3 length is 13 residues. CDR1 SNHLY and CDR2 FYNNEI come from the germline V gene. V gave up 5 bases and J gave up 6 bases; unmatched junction bases: 5. CDR3 amino acids: CASSSMDRDGYTF. The CDR3 coding sequence is TGTGCCAGCAGTTCAATGGACAGGGATGGCTACACCTTC.

This chain links TRBV28 with TRBJ1-1, with D perhaps TRBD1 (6 bases). Between the trimmed V and J ends, which lost 3 bases and 8 bases, there was a span of 19 bases. Germline assignment: CDR1 MDHEN and CDR2 SYDVKM. There are 15 residues in the CDR3. The CDR3 nucleotides read TGTGCCAGCAGTTTTCCGAGCGCAGGGGTCCGGGAAGCTTTCTTT. Translating gives CASSFPSAGVREAFF.

The J gene is TRBJ2-3, the V gene TRBV23-1; 10 positions match TRBD2. TRBV23-1 is annotated as an ORF whose role is uncertain. The CDR3 covers 18 residues. J gave up 4 bases and V 3 bases, and 13 bases lay outside the gene matches. In DNA form, the CDR3 reads TGCGCCAGCAGTCATACGGAGCGGGAGGGCCTGGGCGCAGATACGCAGTATTTT. Protein sequence: CASSHTEREGLGADTQYF.

The CDR3 DNA is TGTGCCATCAGTGGGGACAGGGGAGACCACGAGCAGTACTTC. As protein: CAISGDRGDHEQYF. V gene TRBV10-3 combines with J gene TRBJ2-7; 10 bases match TRBD1. The CDR3 has 14 residues. Germline V lookup: CDR1 ENHRY, CDR2 SYGVKD. V lost 4 bases, J lost 5 bases, and 5 bases stayed unmatched.

CDR3 coding DNA: TGTGCCAGCAGCCCTCGGGTAAAGAACACTGAAGCTTTCTTT. Translated: CASSPRVKNTEAFF. The chain combines TRBV7-2 with TRBJ1-1; D is uncertain. V gave up 5 bases and J gave up 1 base, with 11 bases separating them. Per the germline V gene, CDR1 is SGHTA and CDR2 is FQGNSA. CDR3 length: 14 residues.

The chain links TRBV10-1 to TRBJ2-3, with D uncertain. The CDR3 sequence is 16 residues long. V lost 2 bases, J lost 0 bases, and 12 bases lay in between. Germline lookup yields CDR1 WNHNN and CDR2 SYGVQD (reference sequence). The CDR3 here is CASSEGLTLSTDTQYF. In DNA form, the CDR3 reads TGCGCCAGCAGTGAGGGCCTCACCCTTAGCACAGATACGCAGTATTTT.

The CDR3 nucleotides are TGTGCCAGCAGCTTAGGCGGGAGCGATTACGAGCAGTACTTC. Protein product: CASSLGGSDYEQYF. The chain combines TRBV13 with TRBJ2-7, with a possible D match to TRBD2 (6 bases). The CDR3 extends over 14 amino acids. Germline V lookup: CDR1 PRHDT, CDR2 FYEKMQ (reference sequence). V gave up 0 bases and J gave up 4 bases, with 10 bases separating them.